These 11 T cell receptor beta chains were all obtained from the same sample, sequenced in a study of blood T cell repertoires in COVID-19. Sequenced by immunoSEQ multiplex PCR; TCRdb stores in-frame clones only, minus some. The profile shows tens of thousands of clones, around four fifths of them singletons. Sequencing was carried out using peripheral blood. Source of these receptors: a woman aged 55-70 years with acute or convalescent COVID-19.

This sequence joins TRBV9 and TRBJ1-3, with 8 bases matching TRBD1. CDR1 is SGDLS, CDR2 YYNGEE, per germline. With V trimmed by 0 bases and J by 2 bases, 4 bases remained unmatched. The CDR3 sequence is 16 residues long. CDR3 protein: CASSVVVRGPGNTIYF. DNA of the CDR3: TGTGCCAGCAGCGTAGTTGTCAGGGGGCCTGGAAACACCATATATTTT.

DNA of the CDR3: TGTGCCAGCAGAACTAGCGGGGTTCTTTACGAGCAGTACTTC. Its translation is CASRTSGVLYEQYF. This chain connects TRBV28 to TRBJ2-7; 10 bases fit TRBD2. Looked up from germline, CDR1 is MDHEN and CDR2 is SYDVKM. V shed 6 bases and J 4 bases; nucleotides not matched to a gene: 6. CDR3 length equals 14 residues.

J is TRBJ2-3 and V is TRBV7-6; D perhaps matches TRBD1 (7 bases). Germline V lookup: CDR1 SGHVS, CDR2 FNYEAQ. The CDR3 is 20 residues long. The V gene lost 2 bases and the J gene lost 1 base, with 25 bases spanning the gap. The CDR3 DNA follows: TGTGCCAGCAGCTTAAATCCAGGGGGAGCGGGCGTCCTGGGCACAGATACGCAGTATTTT. This sequence encodes CASSLNPGGAGVLGTDTQYF.

V is TRBV14 and J is TRBJ2-2; 11 bases match TRBD2. Germline V gene data show CDR1 as SGHDN and CDR2 as FVKESK. The CDR3 runs to 16 residues. J lost 5 bases, V lost 4 bases, and 6 bases had no gene match. CDR3 nucleotides: TGTGCCAGCAGCCCCCGACTAGCGGGGAGGACCGGGGAGCTGTTTTTT. As protein: CASSPRLAGRTGELFF. The full variable domain, with the rest looked up from reference TRBV14 and TRBJ2-2, is EAGVTQFPSHSVIEKGQTVTLRCDPISGHDNLYWYRRVMGKEIKFLLHFVKESKQDESGMPNNRFLAERTGGTYSTLKVQPAELEDSGVYFCASSPRLAGRTGELFFGEGSRLTVL.

The rearrangement uses TRBV9 and TRBJ2-1; 9 bases map to TRBD2. This CDR3 has 15 amino acids. From germline, CDR1 is SGDLS and CDR2 YYNGEE. Germline trimming cut 4 bases from V and 9 bases from J; bases unmatched to any gene: 11. The DNA of the CDR3 is TGTGCCAGCAGCCTCCAAGGCGGGGGGGGCAGTGAGCAGTTCTTC. It is translated as CASSLQGGGGSEQFF. Combining the CDR3 with reference TRBV9 and TRBJ2-1 gives the whole variable domain DSGVTQTPKHLITATGQRVTLRCSPRSGDLSVYWYQQSLDQGLQFLIQYYNGEERAKGNILERFSAQQFPDLHSELNLSSLELGDSALYFCASSLQGGGGSEQFFGPGTRLTVL.

The V call is TRBV6-1, the J call TRBJ2-7; possible D gene TRBD1, 6 bases. CDR1 MNHNS and CDR2 SASEGT come from the germline V gene. This CDR3 is 14 amino acids long. Between the trimmed V and J ends, which lost 2 bases and 3 bases, there was a span of 11 bases. The CDR3 loop is CASSEQGSIYEQYF. DNA for the CDR3: TGTGCCAGCAGTGAACAGGGGTCTATCTACGAGCAGTACTTC.

CDR3 residues: CASSPMGQSYNEQFF. The CDR3 DNA reads TGTGCCAGCAGCCCCATGGGACAGAGTTACAATGAGCAGTTCTTC. The rearrangement uses TRBV7-9 and TRBJ2-1; 7 nucleotides align to TRBD1. Trimming cost V 5 bases and J 4 bases; bases outside gene matches: 8. CDR1 is SEHNR, CDR2 FQNEAQ, per germline (reference sequence). The CDR3 extends over 15 amino acids.

This clone was seen more than once but under ten times. V and J are TRBV7-9 and TRBJ2-1, with 11 bases lining up with TRBD2. The CDR3 loop spans 14 amino acids. Germline V gives CDR1 SEHNR, CDR2 FQNEAQ (reference sequence). The J segment lost 7 bases and the V segment lost 8 bases, leaving 7 bases of the junction unmatched. This CDR3 is CASGASGGLNEQFF. The DNA of the CDR3 is TGTGCCAGCGGAGCTAGCGGGGGGCTTAATGAGCAGTTCTTC.

Only a few counts were recorded for this clone. The chain recombines TRBV11-2 with TRBJ2-7; 9 nucleotides line up with TRBD1. V lost 4 bases and J lost 5; bases outside the gene matches: 3. CDR1 is SGHAT and CDR2 is FQNNGV in the germline V gene. The CDR3 is 13 amino acids. The CDR3 protein is CASSSGTGHEQYF. In DNA form, the CDR3 reads TGTGCCAGCAGCTCCGGGACAGGGCACGAGCAGTACTTC. Drawing the rest from reference TRBV11-2 and TRBJ2-7, the complete variable domain is EAGVAQSPRYKIIEKRQSVAFWCNPISGHATLYWYQQILGQGPKLLIQFQNNGVVDDSQLPKDRFSAERLKGVDSTLKIQPAKLEDSAVYLCASSSGTGHEQYFGPGTRLTVT.

The gene calls are TRBV7-9 and TRBJ1-1; 11 bases align to TRBD1. The V gene's germline CDR1 is SEHNR and CDR2 FQNEAQ (reference sequence). V was clipped by 4 bases and J by 3 bases; unmatched bases: 7. CDR3 length: 16 residues. This chain's CDR3 is CASSSWTGGMYTEAFF. The CDR3 DNA reads as TGTGCCAGCAGCTCCTGGACAGGGGGCATGTACACTGAAGCTTTCTTT.

The V call is TRBV11-2, the J call TRBJ2-7, with 7 positions matching TRBD1. The V segment lost 5 bases and the J segment 4 bases; nucleotides outside the gene matches: 5. Germline CDR1 is SGHAT and CDR2 is FQNNGV. CDR3 length equals 13 residues. The CDR3 loop reads CASSPSQGYEQYF. The CDR3 DNA follows: TGTGCCAGCAGCCCATCACAGGGGTACGAGCAGTACTTC.